The T cell receptor (beta chain) under discussion was sequenced for a study of blood T cell repertoires in COVID-19. Study-level background: COVID-19 samples collected from the United States, Italy and Spain covered acute and convalescent phases. From T cells, B-cell-depleted T cells, or PBMCs came the material, which was cDNA or gDNA.

The CDR3 runs 12 residues. V lost 8 bases, J lost 1 base, and 8 bases lay in between. Germline CDR1 LNHDA, CDR2 SQIVND (reference sequence). Original processing methods: The assay estimated nucleated cells by amplifying reference gene primers. Only in-frame clones appear in the TCRdb table, and some are missing; sequencing was by immunoSEQ multiplex PCR. That table furnishes V, J and clone size, whereas the DNA furnished D and trimming. Here the sample spans over 120,000 clones, approximately 90% being singletons. The rearrangement uses TRBV19 and TRBJ1-1; tentative D call: TRBD1 (6 bases). The TCR originated in a woman aged 45 to 65 with acute or convalescent COVID-19. Material for sequencing was peripheral blood. CDR3 protein: CASLGGNTEAFF. The CDR3 bases are TGTGCCAGTCTAGGGGGGAACACTGAAGCTTTCTTT.